This T cell receptor beta chain was captured by sequencing in a study of T-cell reconstitution after alpha-beta-depleted transplantation in children. V shed 7 bases and J shed 2 bases, with 12 bases lying between them. The CDR3 runs 14 residues. This clonotype occurred many times. Unique molecular identifiers were built into the TCRbeta library. TCRdb used MiXCR to reprocess the PCR reads, holding one entry per CDR3 protein. The profile shows approximately 490,000 distinct CDR3 sequences, around 13% of them singletons. Sequencing used PBMCs from the stem cell graft donor, obtained from the stem cell graft. V usage is TRBV12-3 or TRBV12-4 and J usage is TRBJ1-3; D gene uncertain. The origin of this receptor is a human donor who donated a stem cell graft to a child with combined immunodeficiency. The CDR3 here is CASILRGAGNTIYF. The CDR3 coding sequence is TGTGCCAGCATCTTGCGGGGTGCTGGAAACACCATATATTTT.